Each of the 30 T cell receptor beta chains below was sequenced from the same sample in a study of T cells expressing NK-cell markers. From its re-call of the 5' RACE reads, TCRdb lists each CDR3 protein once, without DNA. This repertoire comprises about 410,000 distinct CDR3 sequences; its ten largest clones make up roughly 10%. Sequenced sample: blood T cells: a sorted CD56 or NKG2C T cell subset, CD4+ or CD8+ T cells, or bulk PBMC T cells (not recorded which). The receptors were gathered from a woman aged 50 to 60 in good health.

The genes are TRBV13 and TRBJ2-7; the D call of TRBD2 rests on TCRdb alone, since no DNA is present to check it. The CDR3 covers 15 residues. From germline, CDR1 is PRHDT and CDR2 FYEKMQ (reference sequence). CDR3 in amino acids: CASSSGTSGRNEQYF.

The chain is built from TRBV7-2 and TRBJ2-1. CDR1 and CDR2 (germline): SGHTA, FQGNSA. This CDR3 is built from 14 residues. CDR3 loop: CASSAADTYNEQFF.

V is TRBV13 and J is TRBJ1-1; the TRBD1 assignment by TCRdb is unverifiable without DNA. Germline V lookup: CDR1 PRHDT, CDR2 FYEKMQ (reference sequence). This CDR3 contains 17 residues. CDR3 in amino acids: CASSLALAGGRNTEAFF.

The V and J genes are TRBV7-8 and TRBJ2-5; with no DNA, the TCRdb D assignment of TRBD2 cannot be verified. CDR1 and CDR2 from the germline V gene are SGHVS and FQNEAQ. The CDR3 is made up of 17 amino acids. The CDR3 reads CASSLVIRREVGETQYF.

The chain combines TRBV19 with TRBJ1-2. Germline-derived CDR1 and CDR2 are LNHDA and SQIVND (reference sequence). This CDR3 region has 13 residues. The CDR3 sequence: CASSIGRVHGYTF.

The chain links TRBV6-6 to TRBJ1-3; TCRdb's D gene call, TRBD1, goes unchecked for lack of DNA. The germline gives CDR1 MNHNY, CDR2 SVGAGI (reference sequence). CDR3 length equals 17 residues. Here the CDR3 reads CASSYPTQGGKRNTIYF.

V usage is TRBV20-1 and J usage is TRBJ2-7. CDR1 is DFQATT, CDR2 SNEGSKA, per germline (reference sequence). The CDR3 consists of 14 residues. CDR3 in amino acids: CSARDSRISYEQYF.

The CDR3 loop is CASSRDVWTDMNTEAFF. V gene TRBV5-1 combines with J gene TRBJ1-1; TCRdb outputs TRBD1, but without DNA this stays unchecked. CDR3 length: 17 amino acids. Germline assignment: CDR1 SGHRS and CDR2 YFSETQ.

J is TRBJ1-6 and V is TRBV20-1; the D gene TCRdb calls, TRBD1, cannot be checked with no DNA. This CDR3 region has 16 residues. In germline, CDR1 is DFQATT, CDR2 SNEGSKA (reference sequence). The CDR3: CSARDGRIRENSPLHF.

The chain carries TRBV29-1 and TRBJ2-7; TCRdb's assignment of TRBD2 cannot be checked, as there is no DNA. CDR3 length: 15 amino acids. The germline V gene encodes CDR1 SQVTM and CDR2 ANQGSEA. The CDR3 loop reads CSVEDRQPLSYEQYF.

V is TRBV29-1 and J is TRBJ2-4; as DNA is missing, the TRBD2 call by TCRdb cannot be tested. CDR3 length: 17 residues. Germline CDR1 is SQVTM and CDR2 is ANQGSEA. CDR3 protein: CSAGLAGGVKAKNIQYF. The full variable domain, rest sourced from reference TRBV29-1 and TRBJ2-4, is SAVISQKPSRDICQRGTSLTIQCQVDSQVTMMFWYRQQPGQSLTLIATANQGSEATYESGFVIDKFPISRPNLTFSTLTVSNMSPEDSSIYLCSAGLAGGVKAKNIQYFGAGTRLSVL.

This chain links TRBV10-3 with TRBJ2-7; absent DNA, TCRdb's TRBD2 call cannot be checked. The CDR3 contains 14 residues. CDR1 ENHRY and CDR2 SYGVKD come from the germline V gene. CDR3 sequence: CATSGLADAYEQYF.

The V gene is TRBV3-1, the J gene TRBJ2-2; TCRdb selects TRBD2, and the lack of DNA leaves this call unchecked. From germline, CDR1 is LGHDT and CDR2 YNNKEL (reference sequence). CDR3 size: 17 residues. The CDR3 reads CASSQHGLAGVVGELFF.

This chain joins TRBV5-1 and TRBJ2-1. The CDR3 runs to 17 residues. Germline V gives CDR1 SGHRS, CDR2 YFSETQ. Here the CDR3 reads CASSPMVVAGVTNEQFF.

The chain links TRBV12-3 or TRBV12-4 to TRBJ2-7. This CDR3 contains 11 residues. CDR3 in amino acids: CASSFYGAVNF.

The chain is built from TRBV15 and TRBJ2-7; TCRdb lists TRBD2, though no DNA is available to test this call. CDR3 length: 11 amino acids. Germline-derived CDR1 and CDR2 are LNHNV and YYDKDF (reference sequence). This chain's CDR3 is CATSVSGEQYF.

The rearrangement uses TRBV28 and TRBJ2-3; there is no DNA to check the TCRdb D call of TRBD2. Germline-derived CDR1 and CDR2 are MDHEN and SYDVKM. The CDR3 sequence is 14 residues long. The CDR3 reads CAIGLAPSTDTQYF.

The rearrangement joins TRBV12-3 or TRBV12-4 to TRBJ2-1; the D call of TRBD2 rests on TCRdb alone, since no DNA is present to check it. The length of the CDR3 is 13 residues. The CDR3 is CASSSGTSNEQFF.

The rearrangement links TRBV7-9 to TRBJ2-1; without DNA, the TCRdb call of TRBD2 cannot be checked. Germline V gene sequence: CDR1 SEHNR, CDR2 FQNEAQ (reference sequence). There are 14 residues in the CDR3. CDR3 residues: CASSFSAGANEQFF.

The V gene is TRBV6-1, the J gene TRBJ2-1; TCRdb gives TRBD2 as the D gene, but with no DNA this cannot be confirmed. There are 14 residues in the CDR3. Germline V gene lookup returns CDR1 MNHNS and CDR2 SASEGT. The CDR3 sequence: CASRSGTIINEQFF.

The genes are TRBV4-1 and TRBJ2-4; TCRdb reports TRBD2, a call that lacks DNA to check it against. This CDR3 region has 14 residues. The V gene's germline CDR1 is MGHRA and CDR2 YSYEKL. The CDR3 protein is CASSLLGTKNIQYF.

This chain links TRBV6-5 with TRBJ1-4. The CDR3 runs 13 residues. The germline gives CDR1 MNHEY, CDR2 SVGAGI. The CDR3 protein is CASRTQGGEKLFF.

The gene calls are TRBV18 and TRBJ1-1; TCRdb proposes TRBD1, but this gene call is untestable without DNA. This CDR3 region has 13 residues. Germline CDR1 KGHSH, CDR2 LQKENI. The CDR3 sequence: CASSTTGLTEAFF.

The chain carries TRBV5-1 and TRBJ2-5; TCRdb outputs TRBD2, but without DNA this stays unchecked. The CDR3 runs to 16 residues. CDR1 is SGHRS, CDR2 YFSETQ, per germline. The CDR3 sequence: CASSLVPAGSGETQYF.

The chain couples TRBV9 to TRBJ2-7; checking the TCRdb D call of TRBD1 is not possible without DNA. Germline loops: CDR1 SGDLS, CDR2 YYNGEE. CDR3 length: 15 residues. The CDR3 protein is CASSPRQAVGYEQYF.

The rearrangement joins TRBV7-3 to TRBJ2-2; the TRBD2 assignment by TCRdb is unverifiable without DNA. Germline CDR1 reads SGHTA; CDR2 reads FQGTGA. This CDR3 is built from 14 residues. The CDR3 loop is CASRPGGDTGELFF.

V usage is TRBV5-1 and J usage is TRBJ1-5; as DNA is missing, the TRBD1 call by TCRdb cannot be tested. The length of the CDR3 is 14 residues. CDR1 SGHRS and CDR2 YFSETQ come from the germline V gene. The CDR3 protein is CASSPRTGGQPQHF.

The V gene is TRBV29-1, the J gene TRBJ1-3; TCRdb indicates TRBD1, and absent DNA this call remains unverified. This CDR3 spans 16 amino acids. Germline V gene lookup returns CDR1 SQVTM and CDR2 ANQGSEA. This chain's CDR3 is CSVTSTWDPSGNTIYF.

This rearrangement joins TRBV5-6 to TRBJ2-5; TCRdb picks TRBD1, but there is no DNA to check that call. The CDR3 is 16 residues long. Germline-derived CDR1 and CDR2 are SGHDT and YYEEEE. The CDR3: CASSPYGDRGRGTQYF.

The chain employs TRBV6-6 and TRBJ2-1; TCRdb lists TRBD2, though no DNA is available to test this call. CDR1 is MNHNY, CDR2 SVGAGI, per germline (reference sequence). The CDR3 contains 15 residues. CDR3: CASRPGTSGAYEQFF.